This T cell receptor (beta chain) comes out of a study of shared clonotypes between healthy human individuals. A remark on this clone: Its matching antigen is unknown.

Each PCR replicate from the sorted subsets contained around 0.2 ug DNA, which is about 30,000 T cell genomes. The protocol was immunoSEQ multiplex PCR, while the TCRdb copy is restricted to in-frame clones and leaves out a portion. This table holds hundreds of thousands of clones, around 96% found once. CD8 cells regarded as naive lacked CD45RO, were positively chosen for CCR7, and omitted terminally differentiated effector memory CD45RA+ cells. Only Caucasian adults living in Nashville, Tennessee made up the donor group. Notes on the study in general: Among non-shared clonotypes, generation probabilities were lower than among those shared by all four donors.

The CDR3 sequence is 14 residues long. V was pared by 7 bases and J by 2 bases, with 13 bases between. The germline gives CDR1 LNHDA, CDR2 SQIVND (reference sequence). This chain uses TRBV19 with TRBJ2-3; possibly TRBD1 or TRBD2 for D (5 bases each). This clonotype was sampled from a woman in her 30s in good health. Material: naive CD8+ T cells sorted from blood. The CDR3 coding sequence is TGTGCCAGTATGGGGGACGGGAACACAGATACGCAGTATTTT. Translated: CASMGDGNTDTQYF.